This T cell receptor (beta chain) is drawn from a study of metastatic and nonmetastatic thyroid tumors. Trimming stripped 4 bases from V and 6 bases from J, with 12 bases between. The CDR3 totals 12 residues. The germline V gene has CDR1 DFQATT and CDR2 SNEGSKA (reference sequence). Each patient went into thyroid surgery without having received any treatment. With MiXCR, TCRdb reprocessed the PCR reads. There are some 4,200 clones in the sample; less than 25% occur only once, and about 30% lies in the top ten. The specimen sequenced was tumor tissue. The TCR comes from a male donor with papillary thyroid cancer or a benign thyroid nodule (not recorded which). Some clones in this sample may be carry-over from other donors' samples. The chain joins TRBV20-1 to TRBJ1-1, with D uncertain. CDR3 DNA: TGCAGTGCTAAACAGAAGGGCGCTGAAGCTTTCTTT. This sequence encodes CSAKQKGAEAFF.